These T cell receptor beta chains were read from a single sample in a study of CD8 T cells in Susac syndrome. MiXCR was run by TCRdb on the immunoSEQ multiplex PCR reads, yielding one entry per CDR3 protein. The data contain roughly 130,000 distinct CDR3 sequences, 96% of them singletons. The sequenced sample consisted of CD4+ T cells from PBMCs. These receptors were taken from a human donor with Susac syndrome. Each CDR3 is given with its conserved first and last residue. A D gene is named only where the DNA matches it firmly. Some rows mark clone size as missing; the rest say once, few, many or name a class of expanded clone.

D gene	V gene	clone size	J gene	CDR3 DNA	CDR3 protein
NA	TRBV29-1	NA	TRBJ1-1	TGCAGCGTTGATACCCAGGGGTCGATGAACACTGAAGCTTTCTTT	CSVDTQGSMNTEAFF
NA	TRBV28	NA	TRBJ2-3	TGTGCCAGCAGTCAACAGGGAGGGACAGATACGCAGTATTTT	CASSQQGGTDTQYF
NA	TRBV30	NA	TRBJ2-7	TGTGCCTGGAGTCGGAGACTTTCCGTGCAGTACTTC	CAWSRRLSVQYF
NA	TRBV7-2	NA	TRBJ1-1	TGTGCCAGCAGCTTACGGAGCTTAACTGAAGCTTTCTTT	CASSLRSLTEAFF
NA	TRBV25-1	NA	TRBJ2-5	TGTGCCAGCAGCCCTTATCGGGAGACCCAGTACTTC	CASSPYRETQYF
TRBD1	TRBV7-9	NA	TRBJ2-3	TGTGCCAGCAGCTTAGACCGGACAGGGGGCACGCAGTATTTT	CASSLDRTGGTQYF
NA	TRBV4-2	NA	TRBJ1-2	TGTGCCAGCAGCCAAGATCGAACAGGGACGGGAGCCTATGGCTACACCTTC	CASSQDRTGTGAYGYTF
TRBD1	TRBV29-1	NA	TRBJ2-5	TGCAGCGTATCGGACAGGGAAGAGACCCAGTACTTC	CSVSDREETQYF
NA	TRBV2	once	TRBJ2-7	TGTGCCAGCAGTGAAAAGGGGGCGGGAGACTACGAGCAGTACTTC	CASSEKGAGDYEQYF
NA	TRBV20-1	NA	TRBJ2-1	TGCAGTGCTAGAGATTTCCCCATCTACAATGAGCAGTTCTTC	CSARDFPIYNEQFF
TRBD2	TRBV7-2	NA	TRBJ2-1	TGTGCCAGCAGTCGCTTAGCGGGGGAGCAGTTCTTC	CASSRLAGEQFF
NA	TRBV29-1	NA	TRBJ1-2	TGCAGCGTTGTAATTGTCGATAACTATGGCTACACCTTC	CSVVIVDNYGYTF
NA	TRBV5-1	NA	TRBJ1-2	TGCGCCAGCAGACAAGACGGACCTCATGGCTACACCTTC	CASRQDGPHGYTF
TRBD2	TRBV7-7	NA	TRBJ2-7	TGTGCCAGCAGCTTAGGCCTAGCGGGTGAGGTCTCCTACGAGCAGTACTTC	CASSLGLAGEVSYEQYF
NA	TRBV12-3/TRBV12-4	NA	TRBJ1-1	TGTGCCAGCAGCCCTGCGGACAGGAACACTGAAGCTTTCTTT	CASSPADRNTEAFF
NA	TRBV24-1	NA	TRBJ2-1	TGTGCCACCAGTGATCCCTCGAGGAATGAGCAGTTCTTC	CATSDPSRNEQFF
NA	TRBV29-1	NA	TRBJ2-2	TGCAGCGCTAGGACAGCCCCAACGAACACCGGGGAGCTGTTTTTT	CSARTAPTNTGELFF
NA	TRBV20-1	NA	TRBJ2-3	TGCAGTGGGGCCGGGCCGTTAGAGGATACGCAGTATTTT	CSGAGPLEDTQYF
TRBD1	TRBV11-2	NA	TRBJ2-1	TGTGCCAGCAGCTTGATGACAGGGTTAAGGAATGAGCAGTTCTTC	CASSLMTGLRNEQFF
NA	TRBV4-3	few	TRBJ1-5	TGCGCCAGCAGCCAAGATCGGCGCCAGCCCCAGCATTTT	CASSQDRRQPQHF
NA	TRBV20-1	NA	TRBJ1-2	TGCAGTGCCCCGGACGGGACCTATGGCTACACCTTC	CSAPDGTYGYTF
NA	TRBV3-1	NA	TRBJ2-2	TGTGCCAGCAGCCAAGCGTTAGGGGGTGCCGGGGAGCTGTTTTTT	CASSQALGGAGELFF
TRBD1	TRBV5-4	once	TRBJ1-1	TGTGCCAGCAGTTCCGGGACAGGCAGGGCAAGAGGCACTGAAGCTTTCTTT	CASSSGTGRARGTEAFF
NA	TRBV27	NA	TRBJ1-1	TGTGCCAGCAGTTCGAGACACAGGACCACTGAAGCTTTCTTT	CASSSRHRTTEAFF
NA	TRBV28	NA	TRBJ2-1	TGTGCCAGCAGGACAGGGCTAGCGTATGAGCAGTTCTTC	CASRTGLAYEQFF
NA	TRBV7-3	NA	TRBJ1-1	TGTGCCAGCAGCCCCGGATCGTTCGGCACTGAAGCTTTCTTT	CASSPGSFGTEAFF
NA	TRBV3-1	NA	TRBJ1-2	TGTGCCAGCAGTCGGCAGACAAGTTCCTATGGCTACACCTTC	CASSRQTSSYGYTF
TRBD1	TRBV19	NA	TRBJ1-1	TGTGCCAGTAGTATCCGGACAGGGGGGAACACTGAAGCTTTCTTT	CASSIRTGGNTEAFF
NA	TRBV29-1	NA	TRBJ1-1	TGCAGCGCGGCGAGTGGGAACACTGAAGCTTTCTTT	CSAASGNTEAFF
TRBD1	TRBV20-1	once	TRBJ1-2	TGCAGTGCTAGAGCCCGGGGACGGACAGGGGTCTATGGCTACACCTTC	CSARARGRTGVYGYTF
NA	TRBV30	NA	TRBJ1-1	TGTGCCTGGAGTGGGGGGGACACTGAAGCTTTCTTT	CAWSGGDTEAFF
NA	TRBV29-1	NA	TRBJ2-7	TGCAGCGTCTCCGACATCTACGAGCAGTACTTC	CSVSDIYEQYF
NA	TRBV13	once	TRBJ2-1	TGTGCCAGCAGCTTACGGAGAACGGCCTACAATGAGCAGTTCTTC	CASSLRRTAYNEQFF
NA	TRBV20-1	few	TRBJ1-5	TGCAGTGCTAGGGACTATAGCAATCAGCCCCAGCATTTT	CSARDYSNQPQHF
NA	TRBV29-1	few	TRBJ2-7	TGCAGCGTAGGACGGGTTCAAGGGAACGAGCAGTACTTC	CSVGRVQGNEQYF
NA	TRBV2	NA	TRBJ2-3	TGTGCCAGCAGTGAAGAGGCTAGCGTCAGCACAGATACGCAGTATTTT	CASSEEASVSTDTQYF
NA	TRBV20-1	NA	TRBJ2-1	TGCAGTGCTAGTGGCGGGTACAATGAGCAGTTCTTC	CSASGGYNEQFF
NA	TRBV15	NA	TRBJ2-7	TGTGCCACCAGCAGAGATCAGGGAGCCTACGAGCAGTACTTC	CATSRDQGAYEQYF
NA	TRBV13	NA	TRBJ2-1	TGTGCCAGCAGCTTAGGATACGGGACAGAGCAGTTCTTC	CASSLGYGTEQFF
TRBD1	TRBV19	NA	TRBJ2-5	TGTGCCAGTAGTATGGGGACAGGGCCGGTACAAGAGACCCAGTACTTC	CASSMGTGPVQETQYF
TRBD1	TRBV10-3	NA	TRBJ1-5	TGTGCCATCAGTCCGACAGGGGTGGAACAGCCCCAGCATTTT	CAISPTGVEQPQHF
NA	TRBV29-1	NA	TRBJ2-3	TGCAGCGTGGGGGATACGCAGTATTTT	CSVGDTQYF
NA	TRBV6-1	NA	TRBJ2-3	TGTGCCAGCAGTGAACTGAGGGACTCCCTAAGATTGGATACGCAGTATTTT	CASSELRDSLRLDTQYF
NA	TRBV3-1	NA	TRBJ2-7	TGTGCCAGCAGCCAAGGGAAGATGTTCTTCTCCTACGAGCAGTACTTC	CASSQGKMFFSYEQYF
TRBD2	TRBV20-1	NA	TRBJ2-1	TGCAGTGCTAGAGATATACAAGCGGGAGGCCTAAGATACAATGAGCAGTTCTTC	CSARDIQAGGLRYNEQFF
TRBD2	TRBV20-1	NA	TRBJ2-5	TGCAGTGCTACCAGCGGGGTCCAAGAGACCCAGTACTTC	CSATSGVQETQYF
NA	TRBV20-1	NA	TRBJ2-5	TGCAGTCCGGAGGAGCGGGAGACCCAGTACTTC	CSPEERETQYF